One and the same sample provided the 3 T cell receptor beta chains below, sequenced in a study of graft-versus-host responses after intestinal transplantation. TCRdb's table, derived via immunoSEQ multiplex PCR, lists solely in-frame clones and lacks some. Among 99,000 or so clones, around 93% were seen once, and the ten largest hold 0.069%. These receptors' antigens are unknown. The sample in question was unstimulated CD8+ T cells sorted from spleen or lymph node cells, obtained before transplant. Source of these receptors: a human donor who was the organ donor for an intestinal transplant.

This rearrangement joins TRBV5-6 to TRBJ2-7; 10 bases are a match to TRBD2. J was trimmed by 2 bases and V by 6 bases; bases with no gene match: 5. This CDR3 region has 14 residues. Germline assignment: CDR1 SGHDT and CDR2 YYEEEE. The CDR3 here is CASTPSGRTYEQYF. CDR3 bases: TGTGCCAGCACACCTAGCGGGAGAACCTACGAGCAGTACTTC. Combining the CDR3 with reference TRBV5-6 and TRBJ2-7 gives the whole variable domain DAGVTQSPTHLIKTRGQQVTLRCSPKSGHDTVSWYQQALGQGPQFIFQYYEEEERQRGNFPDRFSGHQFPNYSSELNVNALLLGDSALYLCASTPSGRTYEQYFGPGTRLTVT.

This chain joins TRBV11-2 and TRBJ2-7; 7 nucleotides line up with TRBD2. The CDR3 contains 15 residues. V shed 1 base, J shed 4 bases, and the junction held 7 bases outside the gene matches. Germline V gene lookup returns CDR1 SGHAT and CDR2 FQNNGV. In nucleotides, the CDR3 is TGTGCCAGCAGCTTAGTCGGGGGGATCGCGTACGAGCAGTACTTC. The encoded protein is CASSLVGGIAYEQYF.

This clone was picked up a small number of times. The V call is TRBV4-1, the J call TRBJ1-4; TRBD1 agrees at 9 bases. The germline CDR1 and CDR2 sequences are MGHRA and YSYEKL. V lost 0 bases and J lost 8; bases outside the gene matches: 7. The CDR3 is 16 residues long. CDR3 residues: CASSQDNRGPEEKLFF. CDR3 bases: TGCGCCAGCAGCCAAGATAACAGGGGGCCAGAAGAAAAACTGTTTTTT.